This record looks at one TCR beta chain sequence and its context. This clone's antigen is unknown. Nothing much larger sits one base from this clone, and base qualities are not available. The CDR3 numbers 12 residues from cysteine through phenylalanine. Of the read, only the CDR3 DNA is kept; its 36 bases are in frame from base 1. The germline V gene provides CDR1 MGHDK and CDR2 SYGVNS. V is cut back by 8 bases and J by 7 bases, with 4 bases in the junction unmatched. Amplification of TCR-beta CDR3 regions from genomic DNA was performed with the immunoSEQ v4 bias-controlled multiplex PCR assay, which was run blinded to group allocation. Reference gene primers were added alongside TCR-beta primers to estimate nucleated cell and T cell quantities per sample. Sequencing of the libraries was performed on an Illumina MiSeq with a 100-cycle paired-end protocol. For the original study's pipeline: Diversity and richness were calculated in immunoSEQ Analyzer software, with richness determined by iChao1 and clonality derived from Pielou evenness and Shannon diversity (0-1, with higher values meaning less diverse). Using confidence 3 and substitution 2, CDR3 amino acid sequences together with their V/J genes were queried against VDJdb for CMV, EBV and influenza A specificities. The Morisita-Horn index was used to assess TCR-beta amino acid clonotype overlap between villitis of unknown etiology, infectious villitis and control repertoires. The source is immuneACCESS, and TCRdb retained only in-frame sequences with V and J called. Part of the clones is not carried over; for the studies checked, unresolved V genes explain less than half of this, and the remainder is unexplained. The DNA was the basis for D and trimming; V, J and clone size are from that table. This sample gives some 6,200 clones in total; 78% of them show up just once. The ten largest clonotypes hold 7.5% to 10% of the sample.

This specimen comes from a study of T cells in placental villitis. Background on the whole study: Placental TCR-beta repertoires were compared across villitis of unknown etiology, gestational-age-matched unaffected controls, and infectious villitis in order to test an allograft-versus-infection hypothesis.

What the research found in general, with its limitations: Small amounts of decidua were contained in the paraffin blocks, so some of the captured T cells, especially in controls, may have been decidual rather than villous infiltrates. Bulk tissue sequencing could not distinguish helper, regulatory or cytotoxic T cells, nor maternal versus fetal T cells, and excluded gamma-delta receptors. CMV-specific clone frequencies were lower in villitis of unknown etiology than in infectious CMV cases (roughly 0.00093 vs 0.011), and villitis of unknown etiology did not differ from controls on this measure.

Five infectious villitis placentae, four with confirmed cytomegalovirus and one with Toxoplasma gondii, were included and were not matched to other groups. Mothers with infectious villitis were younger, had smaller fetuses, and delivered preterm or experienced intrauterine demise in a couple of cases. Placentae were collected after delivery and examined grossly and histologically before archival tissue was selected. Five 10-micron scrolls were cut from each FFPE block, and DNA was then isolated using the AllPrep DNA/RNA FFPE Tissue kit. NanoDrop was used to check DNA concentration and purity, while a Bioanalyzer was used to assess RNA quality.

The sequencing input was placental tissue containing maternal and fetal cells. The chain employs TRBV25-1 and TRBJ2-5, and 10 bases in between align with TRBD2. This sequence was found in a human patient with infectious villitis; the placental T cells may come from both mother and fetus. The CDR3 protein is CASGSSGGTQYF. The DNA is TGTGCCAGCGGTTCTAGCGGGGGGACCCAGTACTTC. The full variable domain, completed from the reference TRBV25-1 and TRBJ2-5 proteins outside the CDR3, reads EADIYQTPRYLVIGTGKKITLECSQTMGHDKMYWYQQDPGMELHLIHYSYGVNSTEKGDLSSESTVSRIRTEHFPLTLESARPSHTSQYLCASGSSGGTQYFGPGTRLLVL.